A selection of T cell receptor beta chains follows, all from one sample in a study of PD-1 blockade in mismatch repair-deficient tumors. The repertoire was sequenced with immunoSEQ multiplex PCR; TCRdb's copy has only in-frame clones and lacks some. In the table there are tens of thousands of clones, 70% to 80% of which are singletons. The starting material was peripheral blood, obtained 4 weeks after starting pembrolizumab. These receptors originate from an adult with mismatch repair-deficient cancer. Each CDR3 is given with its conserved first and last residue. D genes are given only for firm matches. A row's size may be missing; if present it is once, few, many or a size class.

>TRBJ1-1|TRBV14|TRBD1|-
CASSLGQGNEAFF
TGTGCCAGCAGCCTCGGACAGGGGAATGAAGCTTTCTTT
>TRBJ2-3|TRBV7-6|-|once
CASSNGPPVLDTQYF
TGTGCCAGCAGCAACGGGCCTCCGGTCCTGGATACGCAGTATTTT
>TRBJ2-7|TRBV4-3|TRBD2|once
CASSQDSGGRASYEQYF
TGCGCCAGCAGCCAAGATTCCGGCGGGAGGGCCTCCTACGAGCAGTACTTC
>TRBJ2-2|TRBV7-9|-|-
CASSSQGLANTGELFF
TGTGCCAGCAGCTCTCAGGGCCTCGCGAACACCGGGGAGCTGTTTTTT
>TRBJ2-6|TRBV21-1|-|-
CASSKRWLSSGANVLTF
TGTGCCAGCAGCAAACGGTGGTTGAGCTCTGGGGCCAACGTCCTGACTTTC
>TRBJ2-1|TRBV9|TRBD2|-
CASSGREQTEQFF
TGTGCCAGCAGCGGGCGGGAGCAGACTGAGCAGTTCTTC
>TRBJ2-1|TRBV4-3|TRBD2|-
CASSLLREGYNEQFF
TGCGCCAGCAGCCTCTTGCGGGAGGGGTACAATGAGCAGTTCTTC
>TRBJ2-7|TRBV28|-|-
CASSPPGIRGEQYF
TGTGCCAGCAGTCCCCCGGGTATAAGAGGCGAGCAGTACTTC
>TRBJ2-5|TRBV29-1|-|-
CSVEDTGWGVETQYF
TGCAGCGTTGAAGATACAGGGTGGGGCGTAGAGACCCAGTACTTC
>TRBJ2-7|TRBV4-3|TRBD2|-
CASSPMAGTKLYEQYF
TGCGCCAGCAGCCCAATGGCCGGGACTAAACTCTACGAGCAGTACTTC
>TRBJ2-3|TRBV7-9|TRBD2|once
CASSSGTSGTITDTQYF
TGTGCCAGCAGCTCCGGGACTAGCGGGACCATCACAGATACGCAGTATTTT
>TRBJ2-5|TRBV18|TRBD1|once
CASSPPRGRDRDAQETQYF
TGTGCCAGCTCACCACCTCGCGGAAGGGACAGGGATGCCCAAGAGACCCAGTACTTC
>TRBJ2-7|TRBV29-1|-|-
CSVAGSSSGSPDEQYF
TGCAGCGTTGCGGGATCGAGTTCTGGGTCACCTGACGAGCAGTACTTC
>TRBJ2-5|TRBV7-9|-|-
CASSHSQGGETQYF
TGTGCCAGCAGCCACTCGCAAGGCGGGGAGACCCAGTACTTC
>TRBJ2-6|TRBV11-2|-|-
CASSSGGVGANVLTF
TGTGCCAGCAGCTCCGGAGGGGTCGGGGCCAACGTCCTGACTTTC
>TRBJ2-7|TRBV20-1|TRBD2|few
CSARTSYEQYF
TGCAGTGCCAGGACTAGCTACGAGCAGTACTTC
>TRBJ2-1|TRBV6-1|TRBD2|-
CASSGGLAGDEQFF
TGTGCCAGCAGTGGGGGACTAGCGGGAGATGAGCAGTTCTTC
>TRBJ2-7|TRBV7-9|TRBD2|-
CASSSLAGVGSREQYF
TGTGCCAGCAGCTCACTAGCGGGAGTGGGGTCCCGGGAGCAGTACTTC
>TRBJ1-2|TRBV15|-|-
CATSRGGGGYGYTF
TGTGCCACCAGCAGAGGCGGGGGGGGCTATGGCTACACCTTC
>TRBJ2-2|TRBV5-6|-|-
CASSLRQNTGELFF
TGTGCCAGCAGCTTGAGGCAGAACACCGGGGAGCTGTTTTTT
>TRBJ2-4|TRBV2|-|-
CASSEDRTTRNIQYF
TGTGCCAGCAGTGAAGACCGAACCACTAGGAACATTCAGTACTTC
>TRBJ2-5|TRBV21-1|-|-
CASSNPGETQYF
TGTGCCAGCAGCAACCCGGGAGAGACCCAGTACTTC
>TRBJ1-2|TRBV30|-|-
CAWTGYRENYGYTF
TGTGCCTGGACCGGATATCGGGAGAACTATGGCTACACCTTC
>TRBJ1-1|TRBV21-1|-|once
CASSNGHRMRCTEAFF
TGTGCCAGCAGCAACGGACACCGAATGCGGTGCACTGAAGCTTTCTTT
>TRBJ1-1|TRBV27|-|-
CASSLGRFGTEAFF
TGTGCCAGCAGTTTAGGCCGGTTTGGCACTGAAGCTTTCTTT
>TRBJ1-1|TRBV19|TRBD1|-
CATTDRGASKGKAFF
TGTGCCACTACCGACAGGGGGGCCTCAAAGGGTAAGGCTTTCTTT
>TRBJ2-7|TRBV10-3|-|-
CAISGSSSYEQYF
TGTGCCATCAGTGGGTCGAGCTCCTACGAGCAGTACTTC
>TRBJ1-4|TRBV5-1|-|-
CASSLGRGALEKLFF
TGCGCCAGCAGCTTGGGACGGGGGGCGCTTGAAAAACTGTTTTTT
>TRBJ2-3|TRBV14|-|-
CASSQTRTSTDTQYF
TGTGCCAGCAGCCAAACCCGGACTAGCACAGATACGCAGTATTTT
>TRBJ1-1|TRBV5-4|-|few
CASSLWGEDTEAFF
TGTGCCAGCAGCTTATGGGGGGAGGACACTGAAGCTTTCTTT
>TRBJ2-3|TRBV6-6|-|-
CASSYSKDTTDTQYF
TGTGCCAGCAGTTACTCGAAGGACACCACAGATACGCAGTATTTT